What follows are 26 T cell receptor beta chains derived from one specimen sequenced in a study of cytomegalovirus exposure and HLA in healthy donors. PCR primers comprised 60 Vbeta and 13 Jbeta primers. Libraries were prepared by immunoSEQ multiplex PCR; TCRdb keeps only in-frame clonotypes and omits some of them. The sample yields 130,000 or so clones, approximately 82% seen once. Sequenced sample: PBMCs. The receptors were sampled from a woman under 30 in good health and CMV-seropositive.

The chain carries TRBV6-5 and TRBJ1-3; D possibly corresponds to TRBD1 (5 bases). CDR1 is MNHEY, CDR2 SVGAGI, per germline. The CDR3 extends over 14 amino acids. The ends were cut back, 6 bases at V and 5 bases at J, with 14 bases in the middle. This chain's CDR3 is CASSPTVNRNTIYF. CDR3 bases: TGTGCCAGCAGCCCGACAGTTAACAGAAACACCATATATTTT.

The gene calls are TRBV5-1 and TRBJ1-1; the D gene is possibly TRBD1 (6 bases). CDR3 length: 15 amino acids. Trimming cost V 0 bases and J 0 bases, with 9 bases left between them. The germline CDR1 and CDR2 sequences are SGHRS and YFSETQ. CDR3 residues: CASSLATGLNTEAFF. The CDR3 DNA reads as TGCGCCAGCAGCTTGGCCACAGGGTTGAACACTGAAGCTTTCTTT.

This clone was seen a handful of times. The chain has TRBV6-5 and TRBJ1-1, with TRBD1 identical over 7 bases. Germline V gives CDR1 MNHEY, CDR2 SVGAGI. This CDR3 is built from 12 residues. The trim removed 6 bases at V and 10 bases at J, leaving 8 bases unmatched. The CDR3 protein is CASSRPRGAAFF. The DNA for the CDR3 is TGTGCCAGCAGCCGCCCCAGGGGGGCAGCTTTCTTT.

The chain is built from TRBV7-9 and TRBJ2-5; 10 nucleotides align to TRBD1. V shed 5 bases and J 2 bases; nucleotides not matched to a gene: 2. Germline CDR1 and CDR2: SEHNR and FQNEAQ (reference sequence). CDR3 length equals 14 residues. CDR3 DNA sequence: TGTGCCAGCAGCCGGGACAGGGGTCAAGAGACCCAGTACTTC. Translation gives CASSRDRGQETQYF.

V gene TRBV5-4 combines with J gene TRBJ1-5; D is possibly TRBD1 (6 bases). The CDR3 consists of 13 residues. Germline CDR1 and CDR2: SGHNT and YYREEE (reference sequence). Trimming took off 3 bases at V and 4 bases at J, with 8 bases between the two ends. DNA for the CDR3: TGTGCCAGCAGCTGGGGGCCAAATCAGCCCCAGCATTTT. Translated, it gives CASSWGPNQPQHF.

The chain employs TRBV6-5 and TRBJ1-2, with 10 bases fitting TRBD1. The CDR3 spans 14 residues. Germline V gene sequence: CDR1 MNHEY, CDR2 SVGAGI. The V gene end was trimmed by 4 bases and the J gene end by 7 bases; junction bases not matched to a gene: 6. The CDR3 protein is CASSSTGGESGYTF. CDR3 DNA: TGTGCCAGCAGTTCGACAGGGGGCGAAAGTGGCTACACCTTC.

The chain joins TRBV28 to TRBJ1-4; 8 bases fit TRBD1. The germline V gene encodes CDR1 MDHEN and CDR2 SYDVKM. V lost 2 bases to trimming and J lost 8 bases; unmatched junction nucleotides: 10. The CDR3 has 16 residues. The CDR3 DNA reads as TGTGCCAGCAGTTTAACCGGACAGGGTGGAAACGAAAAACTGTTTTTT. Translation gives CASSLTGQGGNEKLFF.

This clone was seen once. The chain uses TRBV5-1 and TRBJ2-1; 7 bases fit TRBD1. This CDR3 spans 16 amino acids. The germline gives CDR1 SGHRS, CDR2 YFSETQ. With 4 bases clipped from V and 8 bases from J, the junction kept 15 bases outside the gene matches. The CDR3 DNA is TGCGCCAGCAGCCCTGACAGGGCTAACAACCGCTATGAGCAGTTCTTC. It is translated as CASSPDRANNRYEQFF.

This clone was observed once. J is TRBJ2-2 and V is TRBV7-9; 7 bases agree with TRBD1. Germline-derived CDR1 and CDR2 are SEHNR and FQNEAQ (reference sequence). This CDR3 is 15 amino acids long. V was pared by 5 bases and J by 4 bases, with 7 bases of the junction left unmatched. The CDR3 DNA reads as TGTGCCAGCAGCGTACCCAGGGGGACCACCGGGGAGCTGTTTTTT. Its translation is CASSVPRGTTGELFF.

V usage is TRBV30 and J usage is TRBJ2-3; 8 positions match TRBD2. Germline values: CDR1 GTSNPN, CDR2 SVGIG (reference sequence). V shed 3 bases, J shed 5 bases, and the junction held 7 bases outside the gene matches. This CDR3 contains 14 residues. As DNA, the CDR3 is TGTGCCTGGAGAAGGCGGGGGGTATTAGATACGCAGTATTTT. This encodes CAWRRRGVLDTQYF.

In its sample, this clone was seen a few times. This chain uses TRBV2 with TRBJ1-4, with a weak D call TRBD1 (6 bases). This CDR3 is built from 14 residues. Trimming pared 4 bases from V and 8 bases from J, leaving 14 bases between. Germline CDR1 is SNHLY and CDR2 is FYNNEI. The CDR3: CASSGTGFGEKLFF. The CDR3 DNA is TGTGCCAGCAGTGGTACAGGGTTTGGAGAAAAACTGTTTTTT.

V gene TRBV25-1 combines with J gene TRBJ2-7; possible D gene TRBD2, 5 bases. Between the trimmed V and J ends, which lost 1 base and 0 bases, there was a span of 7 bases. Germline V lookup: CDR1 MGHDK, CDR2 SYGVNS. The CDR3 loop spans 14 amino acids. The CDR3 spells CASSEFTSSYEQYF. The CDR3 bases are TGTGCCAGCAGTGAATTTACTAGCTCCTACGAGCAGTACTTC.

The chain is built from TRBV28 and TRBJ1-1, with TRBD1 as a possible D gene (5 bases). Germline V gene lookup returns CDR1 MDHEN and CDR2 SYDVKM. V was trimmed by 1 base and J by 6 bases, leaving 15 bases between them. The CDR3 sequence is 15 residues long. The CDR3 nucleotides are TGTGCCAGCAGTTTATTTTTAGGGGAATTCTCTGAAGCTTTCTTT. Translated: CASSLFLGEFSEAFF.

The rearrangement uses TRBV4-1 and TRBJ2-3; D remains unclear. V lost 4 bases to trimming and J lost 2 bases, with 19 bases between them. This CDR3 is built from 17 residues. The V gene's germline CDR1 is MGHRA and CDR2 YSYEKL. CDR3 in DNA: TGCGCCAGCAGCCCACGACTTTGGAAAACGGACACAGATACGCAGTATTTT. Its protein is CASSPRLWKTDTDTQYF.

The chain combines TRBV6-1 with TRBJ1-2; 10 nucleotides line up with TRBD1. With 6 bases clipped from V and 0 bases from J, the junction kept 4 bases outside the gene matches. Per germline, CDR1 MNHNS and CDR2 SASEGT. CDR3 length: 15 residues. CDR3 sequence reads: CASRSGQGPNYGYTF. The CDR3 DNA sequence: TGTGCCAGCAGGTCGGGACAGGGGCCTAACTATGGCTACACCTTC.

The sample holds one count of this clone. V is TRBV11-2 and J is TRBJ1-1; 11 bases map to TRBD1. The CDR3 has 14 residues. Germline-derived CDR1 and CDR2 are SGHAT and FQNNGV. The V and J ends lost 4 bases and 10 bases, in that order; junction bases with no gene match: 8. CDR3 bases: TGTGCCAGCAGCTCGTGGACAGGGGGCCCCGGAGCTTTCTTT. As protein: CASSSWTGGPGAFF. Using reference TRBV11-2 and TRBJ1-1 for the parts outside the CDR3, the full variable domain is EAGVAQSPRYKIIEKRQSVAFWCNPISGHATLYWYQQILGQGPKLLIQFQNNGVVDDSQLPKDRFSAERLKGVDSTLKIQPAKLEDSAVYLCASSSWTGGPGAFFGQGTRLTVV.

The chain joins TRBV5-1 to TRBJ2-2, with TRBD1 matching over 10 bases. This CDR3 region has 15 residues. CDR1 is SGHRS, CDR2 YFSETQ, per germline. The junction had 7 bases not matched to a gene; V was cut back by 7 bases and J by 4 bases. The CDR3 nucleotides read TGCGCCAGCGCCCCGGGACAGGGGATCACCGGGGAGCTGTTTTTT. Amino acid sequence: CASAPGQGITGELFF.

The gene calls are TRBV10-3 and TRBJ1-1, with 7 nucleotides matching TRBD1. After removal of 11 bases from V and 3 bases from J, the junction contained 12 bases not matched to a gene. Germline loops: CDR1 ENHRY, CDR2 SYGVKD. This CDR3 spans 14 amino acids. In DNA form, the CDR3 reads TGTGCCGTCAAGCGTACAGGGGACCACACTGAAGCTTTCTTT. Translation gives CAVKRTGDHTEAFF.

The CDR3 sequence: CASSQGTSGGLYF. In DNA, the CDR3 is TGTGCCAGCAGCCAAGGGACTAGCGGGGGGTTGTACTTC. The rearrangement joins TRBV5-6 to TRBJ2-7, with 15 bases fitting TRBD2. The germline V gene encodes CDR1 SGHDT and CDR2 YYEEEE. CDR3 length: 13 residues. The ends lost 4 bases at V and 12 bases at J; junction bases unmatched: 5. Supplemented by reference TRBV5-6 and TRBJ2-7, the full variable domain reads DAGVTQSPTHLIKTRGQQVTLRCSPKSGHDTVSWYQQALGQGPQFIFQYYEEEERQRGNFPDRFSGHQFPNYSSELNVNALLLGDSALYLCASSQGTSGGLYFGPGTRLTVT.

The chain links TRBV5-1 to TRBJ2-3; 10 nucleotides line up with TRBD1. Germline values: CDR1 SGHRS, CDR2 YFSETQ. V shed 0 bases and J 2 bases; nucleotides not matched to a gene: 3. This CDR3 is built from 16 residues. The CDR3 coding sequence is TGCGCCAGCAGCTTGGAGGGACAGGGGATCACAGATACGCAGTATTTT. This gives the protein CASSLEGQGITDTQYF.

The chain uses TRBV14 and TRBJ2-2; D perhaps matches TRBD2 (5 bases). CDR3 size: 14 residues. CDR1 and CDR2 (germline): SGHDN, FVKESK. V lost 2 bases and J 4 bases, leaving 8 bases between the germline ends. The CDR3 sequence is CASSQFAGTGELFF. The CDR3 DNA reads TGTGCCAGCAGCCAATTCGCGGGCACCGGGGAGCTGTTTTTT.

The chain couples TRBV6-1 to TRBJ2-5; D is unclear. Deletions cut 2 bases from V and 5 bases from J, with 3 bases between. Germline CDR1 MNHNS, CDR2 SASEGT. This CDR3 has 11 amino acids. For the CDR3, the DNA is TGTGCCAGCAGTGAACTTGAGACCCAGTACTTC. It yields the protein CASSELETQYF.

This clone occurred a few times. In DNA form, the CDR3 reads TGCGCCAGCAGTGAGGGAGGTACGCAGTATTTT. It specifies CASSEGGTQYF. The rearrangement uses TRBV10-1 and TRBJ2-3; TRBD2 is a possible D gene (5 bases). The CDR3 runs 11 residues. Germline V gene lookup returns CDR1 WNHNN and CDR2 SYGVQD (reference sequence). V dropped 2 bases and J dropped 8 bases, with 5 bases sitting between them.

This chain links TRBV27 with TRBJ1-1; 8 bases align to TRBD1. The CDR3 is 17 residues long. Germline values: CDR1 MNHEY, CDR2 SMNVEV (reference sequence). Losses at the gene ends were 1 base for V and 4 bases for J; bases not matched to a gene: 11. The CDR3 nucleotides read TGTGCCAGCAGTTTATTTTCCCGACAGGGGTTGGTCACTGAAGCTTTCTTT. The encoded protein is CASSLFSRQGLVTEAFF.

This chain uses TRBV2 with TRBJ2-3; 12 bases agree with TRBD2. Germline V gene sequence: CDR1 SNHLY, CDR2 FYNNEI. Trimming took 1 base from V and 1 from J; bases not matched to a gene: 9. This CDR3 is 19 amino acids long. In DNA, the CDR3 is TGTGCCAGCAGTGAAGGGGATCTAGCGGGGGGGCGGGGCACAGATACGCAGTATTTT. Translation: CASSEGDLAGGRGTDTQYF. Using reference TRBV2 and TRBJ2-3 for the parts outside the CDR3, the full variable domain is EPEVTQTPSHQVTQMGQEVILRCVPISNHLYFYWYRQILGQKVEFLVSFYNNEISEKSEIFDDQFSVERPDGSNFTLKIRSTKLEDSAMYFCASSEGDLAGGRGTDTQYFGPGTRLTVL.

CDR3 bases: TGTGCCAGCAGTTTTCTGGGGAGCGATCAGCCCCAGCATTTT. Translated, it gives CASSFLGSDQPQHF. The gene calls are TRBV27 and TRBJ1-5; D uncertain. The CDR3 has 14 amino acids. With 3 bases removed from V and 5 bases from J, the gap between germline ends came to 11 bases. Germline values: CDR1 MNHEY, CDR2 SMNVEV (reference sequence).